This entry lists 18 T cell receptor beta chains sequenced from one sample in a study. In TCRdb, the RT-PCR reads were re-called with MiXCR into one record per CDR3 protein. This table holds about 680,000 distinct CDR3 sequences, more than 13% found once. The sample was memory CD4+ T cells from blood. These receptors came from a female donor in good health, serving as a healthy control.

The chain combines TRBV7-6 with TRBJ2-1; D is unresolved. Germline-derived CDR1 and CDR2 are SGHVS and FNYEAQ. The CDR3 consists of 15 residues. V was pared by 1 base and J by 2 bases, with 9 bases between. CDR3 DNA sequence: TGTGCCAGCAGCTTAGGCCCAGCGACCTACAATGAGCAGTTCTTC. The encoded protein is CASSLGPATYNEQFF.

This clonotype has at least ten counts. This sequence joins TRBV5-6 and TRBJ2-1; unclear D gene. This CDR3 has 16 residues. The V end lost 1 base, the J end lost 0 bases, and 11 bases lay between the germline ends. The germline CDR1 and CDR2 sequences are SGHDT and YYEEEE. CDR3 protein: CASSLQESRSYNEQFF. The DNA of the CDR3 is TGTGCCAGCAGCTTGCAGGAATCCCGCTCCTACAATGAGCAGTTCTTC.

This clonotype showed up just a few times. The chain joins TRBV6-6 to TRBJ2-7; no definite D call. V was cut by 5 bases and J by 2 bases, with 13 bases left in between. The CDR3 loop spans 14 amino acids. The germline gives CDR1 MNHNY, CDR2 SVGAGI (reference sequence). Here the CDR3 DNA reads TGTGCCAGCAGTAACACCGTCCCCACCTACGAGCAGTACTTC. Its protein product is CASSNTVPTYEQYF.

J is TRBJ2-3 and V is TRBV20-1; 12 nucleotides line up with TRBD2. V dropped 5 bases and J dropped 6; count of bases not matched to a gene: 6. CDR1 is DFQATT and CDR2 is SNEGSKA in the germline V gene (reference sequence). CDR3 size: 14 residues. CDR3 loop: CSAPTSGGRDTQYF. The DNA of the CDR3 is TGCAGTGCTCCGACTAGCGGGGGACGGGATACGCAGTATTTT.

This clonotype was counted many times. The V call is TRBV12-3 or TRBV12-4, the J call TRBJ1-5, with TRBD1 identical over 9 bases. After removal of 5 bases from V and 10 bases from J, the junction contained 9 bases not matched to a gene. The CDR3 is 14 amino acids. The CDR3: CASSQDRGNGPQHF. CDR3 in DNA: TGTGCCAGCAGTCAGGACAGGGGCAATGGACCCCAGCATTTT.

The chain is built from TRBV28 and TRBJ1-5; D possibly corresponds to TRBD1 (5 bases). V was trimmed by 5 bases and J by 4 bases, leaving 15 bases between them. Germline V gene sequence: CDR1 MDHEN, CDR2 SYDVKM. The CDR3 totals 15 residues. The CDR3 nucleotides read TGTGCCAGCAGTCCTAACACAGGAAATAATCAGCCCCAGCATTTT. This sequence encodes CASSPNTGNNQPQHF.

In regard to this clonotype: One base away lies a much larger clone, so this may be a sequencing read error. The rearrangement uses TRBV11-2 and TRBJ1-6, with TRBD1 as a possible D gene (5 bases). V lost 3 bases, J lost 8 bases, and 11 bases lay in between. CDR1 is SGHAT, CDR2 FQNNGV, per germline. The CDR3 sequence is 14 residues long. The CDR3 loop reads CASSFVQGDSPLHF. In nucleotides, the CDR3 is TGTGCCAGCAGCTTTGTCCAGGGTGATTCACCCCTCCACTTT.

This chain links TRBV20-1 with TRBJ2-1, with D perhaps TRBD2 (6 bases). Germline V gene data show CDR1 as DFQATT and CDR2 as SNEGSKA (reference sequence). Trimming cost V 5 bases and J 0 bases, with 14 bases left between them. The CDR3 totals 15 residues. The CDR3 DNA reads TGCAGTGCTGCCTCGTGGCGGGACTCCTACAATGAGCAGTTCTTC. It is translated as CSAASWRDSYNEQFF.

This clonotype has ten or more counts. The chain is built from TRBV7-3 and TRBJ2-6, with D unresolved. The germline V gene encodes CDR1 SGHTA and CDR2 FQGTGA. The CDR3 consists of 14 residues. Between the trimmed V and J ends, which lost 5 bases and 3 bases, there was a span of 8 bases. The CDR3 region has the DNA TGTGCCAGCAGCATCAACATTGGGGCCAACGTCCTGACTTTC. Amino acids: CASSINIGANVLTF.

V gene TRBV6-1 combines with J gene TRBJ1-5, with unresolved D. V lost 3 bases, J lost 4 bases, and 7 bases lay in between. CDR3 size: 13 residues. Germline V gives CDR1 MNHNS, CDR2 SASEGT. The CDR3 nucleotides are TGTGCCAGCAGTGACGCCCGAAATCAGCCCCAGCATTTT. As protein: CASSDARNQPQHF.

The sample holds many counts of this clonotype. The rearrangement uses TRBV20-1 and TRBJ2-1; 9 positions agree with TRBD1. Per the germline V gene, CDR1 is DFQATT and CDR2 is SNEGSKA (reference sequence). Losses at the gene ends were 5 bases for V and 5 bases for J; bases not matched to a gene: 13. The CDR3 is 16 amino acids. The DNA for the CDR3 is TGCAGTGCTCCGGACAGGGGCCAAGGGGTTGACAATGAGCAGTTCTTC. Its protein is CSAPDRGQGVDNEQFF.

This clonotype was counted a few times. The chain recombines TRBV10-3 with TRBJ2-5; 9 bases are a match to TRBD2. Unmatched junction bases numbered 8, after V lost 4 bases and J lost 2 bases. The CDR3 is 16 amino acids. Germline CDR1 ENHRY, CDR2 SYGVKD. The CDR3 coding sequence is TGTGCCATCAGTGTGGGTAGCGGGGGCCCTCAAGAGACCCAGTACTTC. Translation gives CAISVGSGGPQETQYF.

V usage is TRBV25-1 and J usage is TRBJ2-7; the D is unclear. With 6 bases removed from V and 3 bases from J, the gap between germline ends came to 6 bases. Per germline, CDR1 MGHDK and CDR2 SYGVNS. The CDR3 length is 11 residues. CDR3: CASRDHYEQYF. CDR3 DNA: TGTGCCAGCAGGGATCACTACGAGCAGTACTTC.

This clonotype was observed a handful of times. V is TRBV24-1 and J is TRBJ2-7, with TRBD2 identical over 11 bases. CDR1 is KGHDR and CDR2 is SFDVKD in the germline V gene. This CDR3 has 16 amino acids. V trimming: 9 bases; J trimming: 3 bases; junction bases outside the gene matches: 12. The CDR3 DNA sequence: TGTGCCACCCTAGACCTGGGACTAGCGGAACACTACGAGCAGTACTTC. It is translated as CATLDLGLAEHYEQYF.

This clonotype was seen more than once but under ten times. V usage is TRBV6-5 and J usage is TRBJ1-2, with no clear D. This CDR3 region has 13 residues. Per the germline V gene, CDR1 is MNHEY and CDR2 is SVGAGI. V was cut by 2 bases and J by 6 bases, with 10 bases left in between. The CDR3 DNA is TGTGCCAGCAGTTACGAATTCCGGGATGGCTACACCTTC. Translating gives CASSYEFRDGYTF.

This rearrangement joins TRBV20-1 to TRBJ1-2; 9 nucleotides agree with TRBD1. V was clipped by 1 base and J by 1 base; unmatched bases: 10. In germline, CDR1 is DFQATT, CDR2 SNEGSKA (reference sequence). This CDR3 region has 17 residues. Here the CDR3 reads CSARAPGQGSFNYGYTF. The CDR3 DNA follows: TGCAGTGCTAGAGCTCCGGGACAGGGATCTTTTAACTATGGCTACACCTTC.

A few counts support this clonotype. The chain combines TRBV18 with TRBJ2-5; D unclear. Trimming cost V 2 bases and J 2 bases, with 12 bases left between them. CDR1 is KGHSH and CDR2 is LQKENI in the germline V gene. This CDR3 has 15 residues. The CDR3 spells CASSPIYNLQETQYF. The CDR3 nucleotides are TGTGCCAGCTCACCAATATATAATTTACAAGAGACCCAGTACTTC.

V is TRBV12-3 or TRBV12-4 and J is TRBJ2-1; 12 positions match TRBD2. J was trimmed by 14 bases and V by 4 bases; bases with no gene match: 3. The CDR3 is 12 residues long. DNA for the CDR3: TGTGCCAGCAGTTCCGGACTAGCGGGAAAGTTCTTC. It translates to CASSSGLAGKFF.